A single sample gave rise to the 21 T cell receptor beta chains below, sequenced in a study of T cell repertoires in cytomegalovirus infection (dated by TCRdb to 2018 to 2020). Their cognate antigens are unknown. The data were produced on an Illumina HiSeq 1500. Using fastp trimming at Q25 and MiXCR clonotype assembly, TCRdb reanalyzed the public sequencing data and kept in-frame beta chains. Each entry merges the rows of one CDR3 protein and shows their most common DNA and genes. This sample is represented by over 100,000 distinct CDR3 sequences; around a tenth of them were singletons. The top ten clones comprise approximately 30% of the sample. What was sequenced was PBMCs, sequenced either directly or after in vitro stimulation (not recorded which). The receptors come from a human donor in good health (CMV status not recorded). Some clones in this sample may be carry-over from other donors' samples.

This clonotype has ten or more counts. The chain recombines TRBV7-2 with TRBJ1-1; D not resolved. The CDR3 runs to 13 residues. Germline CDR1 reads SGHTA; CDR2 reads FQGNSA. V was trimmed by 2 bases and J by 1 base, leaving 5 bases between them. The CDR3 spells CASSLTQNTEAFF. The CDR3 DNA follows: TGTGCCAGCAGCTTAACCCAGAACACTGAAGCTTTCTTT.

The chain carries TRBV7-3 and TRBJ2-7, with 7 bases lining up with TRBD1. This CDR3 is 15 amino acids long. V dropped 5 bases and J dropped 3; count of bases not matched to a gene: 10. Germline assignment: CDR1 SGHTA and CDR2 FQGTGA. CDR3 nucleotides: TGTGCCAGCAGCGCCCAGACAGGGTTAGGCTACGAGCAGTACTTC. Its translation is CASSAQTGLGYEQYF.

The table lists this clonotype with many counts. The V gene is TRBV7-6, the J gene TRBJ1-2, with D possibly TRBD1 on 5 matching bases. Trimming left V 2 bases short and J 10 bases short, with 20 bases between. The CDR3 extends over 15 amino acids. The germline CDR1 and CDR2 sequences are SGHVS and FNYEAQ. The CDR3 region is CASSLYGADPGDYTF. CDR3 sequence (DNA): TGTGCCAGCAGCTTATATGGGGCAGACCCCGGGGACTACACCTTC.

This clonotype was counted at least ten times. V gene TRBV12-3 or TRBV12-4 combines with J gene TRBJ2-4, with D hard to call. CDR3 length: 16 residues. V was pared by 5 bases and J by 0 bases, with 14 bases between. CDR3 DNA: TGTGCCAGCAGTGCCTTTAGGGCCCTAGCCAAAAACATTCAGTACTTC. It codes for CASSAFRALAKNIQYF.

This clonotype occurred a few times. Given a much more abundant clone one base away, this may be a read error. This rearrangement joins TRBV4-1 to TRBJ2-7, with 15 nucleotides matching TRBD2. This CDR3 spans 17 amino acids. Germline V CDR1 and CDR2: MGHRA, YSYEKL. The CDR3 DNA reads TGTGCCAGCAGCCAAGGGGGACTAGCGGGAGGAATGTACAAGCAGTACTTC. As protein: CASSQGGLAGGMYKQYF.

This clonotype came up many times. The CDR3, as DNA: TGTGCCAGCAGGACTTTGAGGGAGTTGAGTTCCGGCTACACCTTC. It is translated as CASRTLRELSSGYTF. The chain recombines TRBV27 with TRBJ1-2; D unresolved. This CDR3 spans 15 amino acids. Germline CDR1 and CDR2: MNHEY and SMNVEV (reference sequence). V was trimmed by 6 bases and J by 8 bases, leaving 22 bases between them.

This clonotype was observed many times. This sequence joins TRBV7-2 and TRBJ2-6; 12 positions match TRBD1. Trimming removed 7 bases from V and 3 bases from J; junction bases left unmatched: 7. Germline values: CDR1 SGHTA, CDR2 FQGNSA. The CDR3 totals 17 residues. This CDR3 is CASIPGQGASGANVLTF. The CDR3 bases are TGTGCCAGCATCCCGGGACAGGGGGCGAGTGGGGCCAACGTCCTGACTTTC.

The rearrangement links TRBV6-8 to TRBJ2-2, with 8 bases identical to TRBD1. The length of the CDR3 is 14 residues. In germline, CDR1 is MNHGY, CDR2 SAAAGT. V trimming: 6 bases; J trimming: 6 bases; junction bases outside the gene matches: 6. The CDR3 protein is CASRALTGAGELFF. The CDR3 bases are TGTGCCAGCAGGGCCTTGACAGGGGCCGGGGAGCTGTTTTTT.

By share, this clonotype counts as medium-sized. The CDR3 nucleotides are TGTGCCAGCAGTCGGACGGGAACCCAAGAGACCCAGTACTTC. Translation gives CASSRTGTQETQYF. J is TRBJ2-5 and V is TRBV12-3 or TRBV12-4; D perhaps matches TRBD2 (5 bases). The V gene lost 5 bases and the J gene lost 1 base, with 11 bases spanning the gap. CDR3 size: 14 residues.

The chain joins TRBV7-6 to TRBJ1-1; tentatively, D is TRBD1 (6 bases). Germline-derived CDR1 and CDR2 are SGHVS and FNYEAQ. This CDR3 has 15 amino acids. Trimming shortened V by 2 bases and J by 1 base, and 11 bases separated the two germline ends. CDR3 protein: CASSLSVRGNTEAFF. The CDR3 bases are TGTGCCAGCAGCTTATCTGTCAGGGGGAACACTGAAGCTTTCTTT.

The chain has TRBV19 and TRBJ2-1; no definite D call. Germline CDR1 and CDR2: LNHDA and SQIVND (reference sequence). The CDR3 has 16 residues. The V gene lost 0 bases and the J gene lost 4 bases, with 13 bases spanning the gap. The CDR3 DNA sequence: TGTGCCAGTAGTATAGAGGGCAATACTTATTACAATGAGCAGTTCTTC. It is translated as CASSIEGNTYYNEQFF.

This clonotype occurred many times. The V and J genes are TRBV5-5 and TRBJ1-6; TRBD1 might be the D (5 bases). This CDR3 contains 14 residues. The V gene lost 4 bases and the J gene lost 8 bases, with 13 bases spanning the gap. Germline values: CDR1 SGHKS, CDR2 YYEKEE (reference sequence). CDR3 amino acids: CASSKGRAYSPLHF. As DNA, the CDR3 is TGTGCCAGCAGCAAGGGACGCGCGTATTCACCCCTCCACTTT.

In its sample, this clonotype was seen many times. The chain joins TRBV14 to TRBJ2-7; TRBD2 is a possible D gene (5 bases). V was trimmed by 2 bases and J by 3 bases, leaving 8 bases between them. The CDR3 is 13 amino acids. Per the germline V gene, CDR1 is SGHDN and CDR2 is FVKESK. CDR3 amino acids: CASSQTRDYEQYF. DNA for the CDR3: TGTGCCAGCAGCCAAACCCGGGACTACGAGCAGTACTTC.

This chain uses TRBV4-3 with TRBJ1-3; 7 nucleotides align to TRBD1. CDR1 is LGHNA, CDR2 YSLEER, per germline. The V and J ends lost 0 bases and 3 bases, in that order; junction bases with no gene match: 8. This CDR3 region has 17 residues. The CDR3: CASSQDLQGQSGNTIYF. As DNA, the CDR3 is TGCGCCAGCAGCCAAGACCTCCAGGGACAGAGTGGAAACACCATATATTTT.

Ten or more counts support this clonotype. This CDR3 reads CASSSLGRAYEQYF. The CDR3 nucleotides read TGTGCCAGCAGCTCTCTCGGACGCGCCTACGAGCAGTACTTC. The chain couples TRBV7-2 to TRBJ2-7; D is undetermined. In germline, CDR1 is SGHTA, CDR2 FQGNSA. The CDR3 is 14 amino acids. Trimming removed 4 bases from V and 2 bases from J, with 12 bases in between.

Many counts were recorded for this clonotype. The J gene is TRBJ2-4, the V gene TRBV7-8; D uncertain. The germline V gene encodes CDR1 SGHVS and CDR2 FQNEAQ. This CDR3 is built from 14 residues. V lost 1 base and J lost 5, with 9 bases in between. The CDR3 DNA reads as TGTGCCAGCAGCTTAGGAGGACGGGAAAACATTCAGTACTTC. Protein: CASSLGGRENIQYF.

This clonotype was counted between two and nine times. The CDR3 reads CASSPDRGYGNTIYF. CDR3 nucleotides: TGTGCCAGCAGCCCCGACAGGGGCTATGGAAACACCATATATTTT. The chain employs TRBV11-2 and TRBJ1-3; TRBD1 agrees at 8 bases. There are 15 residues in the CDR3. CDR1 SGHAT and CDR2 FQNNGV come from the germline V gene. Germline trimming cut 5 bases from V and 3 bases from J; bases unmatched to any gene: 6.

V is TRBV4-1 and J is TRBJ1-1; D is uncertain. From germline, CDR1 is MGHRA and CDR2 YSYEKL. The CDR3 sequence is 14 residues long. V was shortened by 0 bases and J by 0 bases, with 5 bases between the two germline ends. The CDR3 bases are TGCGCCAGCAGCCAAGACAGGCTGAACACTGAAGCTTTCTTT. Residues: CASSQDRLNTEAFF.

About this clonotype itself: A much larger clone is a single base away; this may be a read error. This chain links TRBV6-5 with TRBJ2-6; TRBD2 is a possible D gene (6 bases). CDR3 length equals 17 residues. Trimming removed 2 bases at V and 5 bases at J, with 16 bases between. Germline CDR1 reads MNHEY; CDR2 reads SVGAGI. The CDR3 sequence is CASSYLEGLSWANVLTF. CDR3 nucleotides: TGTGCCAGCAGTTACCTGGAGGGGCTATCTTGGGCCAACGTCCTGACTTTC.

This clonotype came up many times. J is TRBJ2-3 and V is TRBV7-9, with TRBD1 as a possible D gene (5 bases). Germline values: CDR1 SEHNR, CDR2 FQNEAQ (reference sequence). V was clipped by 5 bases and J by 0 bases, with 12 bases between them. The CDR3 length is 15 residues. For the CDR3, the DNA is TGTGCCAGCAGCCCAAGGGGTTCTAGCACAGATACGCAGTATTTT. Its translation: CASSPRGSSTDTQYF. Based on the CDR3 plus reference TRBV7-9 and TRBJ2-3, the full variable domain is DTGVSQNPRHKITKRGQNVTFRCDPISEHNRLYWYRQTLGQGPEFLTYFQNEAQLEKSRLLSDRFSAERPKGSFSTLEIQRTEQGDSAMYLCASSPRGSSTDTQYFGPGTRLTVL.

This clonotype was recorded many times. The chain couples TRBV7-2 to TRBJ2-1; 16 positions agree with TRBD2. Per the germline V gene, CDR1 is SGHTA and CDR2 is FQGNSA. The CDR3 totals 15 residues. CDR3 coding DNA: TGTGCTTGCACGGGGACTAGCGGGAGGGGCAATGAGCAGTTCTTC. As protein: CACTGTSGRGNEQFF.